This is a list of T cell receptor beta chains from one sample in a study of cytomegalovirus exposure and HLA in healthy donors. TCRdb's table, derived via immunoSEQ multiplex PCR, lists solely in-frame clones and lacks some. The sample lists 140,000 to 150,000 clones, 55% to 85% occurring once. Sequencing was performed on PBMCs. The origin of the receptors is a middle-aged man in good health and CMV-seronegative. CDR3s include the opening cysteine and the closing phenylalanine or tryptophan. The order of the fields is D gene, clone size, V gene, J gene, CDR3 length, CDR3 DNA, CDR3 protein. A D gene is named only where the DNA matches it firmly. Size is omitted from some rows. Given values are once, few, many or a class for expanded clones.

D: TRBD1
size: NA
V: TRBV5-1
J: TRBJ1-2
length: 15
DNA: TGCGCCAGCAGCTTGCGACAGGGGGACTCTGTTGGCTACACCTTC
CDR3: CASSLRQGDSVGYTF

D: NA
size: few
V: TRBV7-3
J: TRBJ1-1
length: 16
DNA: TGTGCCAGCAGCTTAATAGCCACCACAAGGAACACTGAAGCTTTCTTT
CDR3: CASSLIATTRNTEAFF

D: NA
size: NA
V: TRBV10-3
J: TRBJ2-7
length: 12
DNA: TGTGCCATCAGTGTCACAGGCTACGAGCAGTACTTC
CDR3: CAISVTGYEQYF

D: TRBD2
size: NA
V: TRBV10-2
J: TRBJ2-7
length: 14
DNA: TGCGCCAGCAAACTAGCGGGGGGAACCTACGAGCAGTACTTC
CDR3: CASKLAGGTYEQYF

D: TRBD1
size: NA
V: TRBV5-1
J: TRBJ1-1
length: 14
DNA: TGCGCCAGCAGCTTGGAGGGGGCTGGCACTGAAGCTTTCTTT
CDR3: CASSLEGAGTEAFF

D: NA
size: NA
V: TRBV25-1
J: TRBJ2-7
length: 14
DNA: TGTGCCAGCAGACGGAGGGGCGGCACGAGAGAGCAGTACTTC
CDR3: CASRRRGGTREQYF

D: TRBD2
size: NA
V: TRBV25-1
J: TRBJ2-7
length: 14
DNA: TGTGCCAGCAGTGATTCCGGGACTAACTACGAGCAGTACTTC
CDR3: CASSDSGTNYEQYF

D: NA
size: NA
V: TRBV5-1
J: TRBJ1-1
length: 15
DNA: TGCGCCAGCAGCCCGGCATCAGGGGTGGGCACTGAAGCTTTCTTT
CDR3: CASSPASGVGTEAFF

D: TRBD2
size: once
V: TRBV7-4
J: TRBJ2-5
length: 17
DNA: TGTGCCAGCAGCTTTCGGCTAGCGGGGGCGTACCAAGAGACCCAGTACTTC
CDR3: CASSFRLAGAYQETQYF

D: NA
size: NA
V: TRBV27
J: TRBJ2-7
length: 12
DNA: TGTGCCAGCAGTTACACCACGGGGGTGCAGTACTTC
CDR3: CASSYTTGVQYF

D: NA
size: NA
V: TRBV19
J: TRBJ1-2
length: 14
DNA: TGTGCCAGTAGTATGCTCTCTGCCAGTGGCGGCTACCCCTTC
CDR3: CASSMLSASGGYPF

D: NA
size: NA
V: TRBV5-1
J: TRBJ1-2
length: 14
DNA: TGCGCCAGCAGCTCGGGGGGGACCCCCGGCTCCTACACCTTC
CDR3: CASSSGGTPGSYTF

D: TRBD2
size: NA
V: TRBV7-2
J: TRBJ2-3
length: 14
DNA: TGTGCCAGCAGGGCAAGGGACTACACAGATACGCAGTATTTT
CDR3: CASRARDYTDTQYF

D: NA
size: NA
V: TRBV6-1
J: TRBJ1-1
length: 13
DNA: TGTGCCAGCTTGCTGCCAGGGAACACTGAAGCTTTCTTT
CDR3: CASLLPGNTEAFF

D: TRBD2
size: NA
V: TRBV14
J: TRBJ2-2
length: 15
DNA: TGTGCCAGCAGCCAAACTAGCGGGGCGACCGGGGAGCTGTTTTTT
CDR3: CASSQTSGATGELFF

D: NA
size: NA
V: TRBV25-1
J: TRBJ1-6
length: 15
DNA: TGTGCCAGCAGTGAATATGAGACCGGATCAGGGCCCCTCCACTTT
CDR3: CASSEYETGSGPLHF

D: TRBD2
size: once
V: TRBV9
J: TRBJ2-5
length: 16
DNA: TGTGCCAGCAGCGAGGGACTAGCGGGGGGTCAAGAGACCCAGTACTTC
CDR3: CASSEGLAGGQETQYF

D: NA
size: NA
V: TRBV4-1
J: TRBJ1-2
length: 16
DNA: TGCGCCAGCAGCCAAGTCCCGACAGAGTTTTTTTATGGCTACACCTTC
CDR3: CASSQVPTEFFYGYTF

D: TRBD1
size: NA
V: TRBV4-3
J: TRBJ2-5
length: 16
DNA: TGCGCCAGCAGCCAAGATATGACAGGGGGCGCAGAGACCCAGTACTTC
CDR3: CASSQDMTGGAETQYF

D: NA
size: NA
V: TRBV27
J: TRBJ2-7
length: 13
DNA: TGTGCCAGCAGTTGGGCAGGCTCCTACGAGCAGTACTTC
CDR3: CASSWAGSYEQYF

D: NA
size: NA
V: TRBV4-2
J: TRBJ1-5
length: 15
DNA: TGTGCCAGCAGTAAGTGGAGGGCTCCCAATCAGCCCCAGCATTTT
CDR3: CASSKWRAPNQPQHF

D: NA
size: NA
V: TRBV9
J: TRBJ1-2
length: 17
DNA: TGTGCCAGCAGCCCTAGCCCCCGGGTCCCTGCTAACTATGGCTACACCTTC
CDR3: CASSPSPRVPANYGYTF

D: TRBD1
size: NA
V: TRBV29-1
J: TRBJ2-1
length: 13
DNA: TGCAGCTACCGGGACAGCAAACCCAATGAGCAGTTCTTC
CDR3: CSYRDSKPNEQFF

D: NA
size: NA
V: TRBV7-2
J: TRBJ2-5
length: 11
DNA: TGTGCCAGCAGCCCTAAAGAGACCCAGTACTTC
CDR3: CASSPKETQYF

D: NA
size: NA
V: TRBV4-1
J: TRBJ2-1
length: 15
DNA: TGCGCCAGCAGCCGAGACTGGAGCTCCTACAATGAGCAGTTCTTC
CDR3: CASSRDWSSYNEQFF

D: TRBD2
size: NA
V: TRBV5-4
J: TRBJ2-2
length: 18
DNA: TGTGCCAGCAGCTTACCGACTAGCGGGATAACGAACACCGGGGAGCTGTTTTTT
CDR3: CASSLPTSGITNTGELFF

D: NA
size: few
V: TRBV5-6
J: TRBJ2-7
length: 12
DNA: TGTGCCAGCAGCTTGAACAGCCCTGTTGCGTACTTC
CDR3: CASSLNSPVAYF

D: NA
size: NA
V: TRBV2
J: TRBJ2-2
length: 16
DNA: TGTGCCAGCAGTGAAAACAGGGTTTTGGTCACCGGGGAGCTGTTTTTT
CDR3: CASSENRVLVTGELFF

D: NA
size: few
V: TRBV4-3
J: TRBJ1-2
length: 15
DNA: TGCGCCAGCAGCCAAGAAGGCGGGGGCCATTATGGCTACCCCTTC
CDR3: CASSQEGGGHYGYPF

D: TRBD2
size: NA
V: TRBV10-1
J: TRBJ2-5
length: 15
DNA: TGCGCCAGCAGCTACGGGACTAGCGGGGGAGAGACCCAGTACTTC
CDR3: CASSYGTSGGETQYF

D: NA
size: NA
V: TRBV7-8
J: TRBJ2-1
length: 15
DNA: TGTGCCAGCAGCTTATGGCTAGCGAAGAACAATGAGCAGTTCTTC
CDR3: CASSLWLAKNNEQFF

D: NA
size: NA
V: TRBV28
J: TRBJ1-2
length: 14
DNA: TGTGCCAGCAGTTTCCCCGGCGGGATCTATGGCTACACCTTC
CDR3: CASSFPGGIYGYTF

D: TRBD1
size: NA
V: TRBV2
J: TRBJ1-4
length: 15
DNA: TGTGCCAGCAGTGGGGGGACAGGAACTAATGAAAAACTGTTTTTT
CDR3: CASSGGTGTNEKLFF

D: NA
size: NA
V: TRBV11-3
J: TRBJ2-2
length: 14
DNA: TGTGCCAGCAGGCTAGACTTGAACACCGGGGAGCTGTTTTTT
CDR3: CASRLDLNTGELFF

D: TRBD2
size: NA
V: TRBV18
J: TRBJ2-1
length: 13
DNA: TGTGCCAGCTCACCGAGCGGGAGGGATGAGCAGTTCTTC
CDR3: CASSPSGRDEQFF

D: NA
size: NA
V: TRBV19
J: TRBJ1-5
length: 15
DNA: TGTGCCAGTAAGGGGGGGCAGCGAGGCAATCAGCCCCAGAATTTT
CDR3: CASKGGQRGNQPQNF

D: NA
size: NA
V: TRBV19
J: TRBJ1-2
length: 11
DNA: TGTGCCAGTAGTTCCCAGGGAGGCATCACCTTC
CDR3: CASSSQGGITF

D: NA
size: NA
V: TRBV7-8
J: TRBJ2-1
length: 15
DNA: TGTGCCAGCAGCAGAAAGACTAGGCCCTACAATGAGCAGTTCTTC
CDR3: CASSRKTRPYNEQFF

D: NA
size: NA
V: TRBV6-5
J: TRBJ2-1
length: 15
DNA: TGTGCCAGCAGTTACTTTCTACAGGGTAACAATGAGCAGTTCTTC
CDR3: CASSYFLQGNNEQFF

D: TRBD1
size: NA
V: TRBV30
J: TRBJ1-5
length: 13
DNA: TGTGCCTGGAGTTGGACAGGGGAGCAGCCCCAGAATTTT
CDR3: CAWSWTGEQPQNF

D: NA
size: once
V: TRBV6-1
J: TRBJ2-3
length: 14
DNA: TGTGCCAGCAGCTTAGGAGGGACCTCCGGGACGCAGTATTTT
CDR3: CASSLGGTSGTQYF

D: TRBD1
size: NA
V: TRBV6-5
J: TRBJ2-7
length: 15
DNA: TGTGCCAGCAGTGGGGATGCCGGGACAGCTGCCGAGCAGTACTTC
CDR3: CASSGDAGTAAEQYF

D: NA
size: NA
V: TRBV7-2
J: TRBJ2-3
length: 18
DNA: TGTGCCAGCAGCTTATTCCCGCCGGACAGCGCTGGCACAGATACGCAGTATTTT
CDR3: CASSLFPPDSAGTDTQYF

D: NA
size: NA
V: TRBV12-1
J: TRBJ2-1
length: 17
DNA: TGTGCCAGCAGCCTTGGACTAGCGGAAATCTCCTACAATGAGCAGTTCTTC
CDR3: CASSLGLAEISYNEQFF

D: TRBD2
size: few
V: TRBV2
J: TRBJ2-2
length: 17
DNA: TGTGCCAGCAACCTGCGGGCGGGGGGACCGAACACCGGGGAGCTGTTTTTT
CDR3: CASNLRAGGPNTGELFF

D: TRBD1
size: NA
V: TRBV6-5
J: TRBJ2-7
length: 15
DNA: TGTGCCAGCAGACCCCCCGGGACAGGTTTGGACGAGCAGTACTTC
CDR3: CASRPPGTGLDEQYF

D: TRBD1
size: NA
V: TRBV10-2
J: TRBJ1-1
length: 15
DNA: TGCGCCAGCAGCCGAGGGGGCAGGGTGAACACTGAAGCTTTCTTT
CDR3: CASSRGGRVNTEAFF

D: TRBD2
size: NA
V: TRBV6-5
J: TRBJ2-7
length: 15
DNA: TGTGCCAGCATTCAGGCTGCGGGGGGCGGGTACGAGCAGTACTTC
CDR3: CASIQAAGGGYEQYF

D: NA
size: NA
V: TRBV7-9
J: TRBJ1-1
length: 13
DNA: TGTGCCAGCAGCTTAATGGGAGACACTGAAGCTTTCTTT
CDR3: CASSLMGDTEAFF

D: NA
size: NA
V: TRBV6-5
J: TRBJ1-2
length: 11
DNA: TGTGCCAGCAGCGCGGGTTGCGGCTACACCTTC
CDR3: CASSAGCGYTF